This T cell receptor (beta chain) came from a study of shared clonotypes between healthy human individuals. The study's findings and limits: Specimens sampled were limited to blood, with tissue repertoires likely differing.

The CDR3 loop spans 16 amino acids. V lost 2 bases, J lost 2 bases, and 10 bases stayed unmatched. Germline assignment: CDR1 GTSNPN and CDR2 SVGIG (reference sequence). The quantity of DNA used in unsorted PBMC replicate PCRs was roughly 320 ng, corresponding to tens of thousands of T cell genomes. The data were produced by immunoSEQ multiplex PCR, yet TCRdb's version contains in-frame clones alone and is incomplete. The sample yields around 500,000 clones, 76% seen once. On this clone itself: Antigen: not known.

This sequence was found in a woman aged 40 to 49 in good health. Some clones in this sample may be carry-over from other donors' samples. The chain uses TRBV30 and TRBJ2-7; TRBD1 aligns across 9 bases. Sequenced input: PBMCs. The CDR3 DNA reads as TGTGCCTGGAGTACCCAAAGGGACAGGGCTCCCTACGAGCAGTACTTC. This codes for CAWSTQRDRAPYEQYF.